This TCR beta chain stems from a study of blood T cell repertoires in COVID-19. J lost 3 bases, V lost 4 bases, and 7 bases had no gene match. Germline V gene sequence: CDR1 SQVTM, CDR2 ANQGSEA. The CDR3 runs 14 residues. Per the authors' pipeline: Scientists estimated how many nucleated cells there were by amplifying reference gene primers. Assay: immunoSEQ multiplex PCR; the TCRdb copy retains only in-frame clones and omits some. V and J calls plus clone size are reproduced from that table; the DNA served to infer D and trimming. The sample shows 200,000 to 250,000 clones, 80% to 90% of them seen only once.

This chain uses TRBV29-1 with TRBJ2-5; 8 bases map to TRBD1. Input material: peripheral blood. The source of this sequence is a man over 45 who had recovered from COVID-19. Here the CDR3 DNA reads TGCAGCGTTGGGAAGGACAGGGACAAAGAGACCCAGTACTTC. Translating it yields CSVGKDRDKETQYF.